This TCR beta chain is from a study of CD8 T cells in ankylosing spondylitis. Study outcomes and limitations: Apparently characteristic of ankylosing spondylitis blood was a TCR beta motif (eight highly homologous variants).

This clonotype was recorded a few times. No antigen is known for it. CDR3 size: 14 residues. Germline values: CDR1 SEHNR, CDR2 FQNEAQ (reference sequence). Trimming took off 4 bases at V and 3 bases at J, with 10 bases between the two ends. Making the TCR beta libraries involved quantitative 5'-RACE with molecular barcodes. TCRdb reprocessed the 5' RACE reads with MiXCR, giving one entry per CDR3 protein. The table includes roughly 130,000 distinct CDR3 sequences, around 7% detected once. The V and J genes are TRBV7-9 and TRBJ1-5; no clear D. This clonotype originated in a male donor with ankylosing spondylitis or in good health (not recorded which). The sample consisted of blood, either unsorted or a sorted T cell fraction (not recorded which). The CDR3 nucleotides are TGTGCCAGCAGCTCAAATAGGGACAATCAGCCCCAGCATTTT. It yields the protein CASSSNRDNQPQHF.